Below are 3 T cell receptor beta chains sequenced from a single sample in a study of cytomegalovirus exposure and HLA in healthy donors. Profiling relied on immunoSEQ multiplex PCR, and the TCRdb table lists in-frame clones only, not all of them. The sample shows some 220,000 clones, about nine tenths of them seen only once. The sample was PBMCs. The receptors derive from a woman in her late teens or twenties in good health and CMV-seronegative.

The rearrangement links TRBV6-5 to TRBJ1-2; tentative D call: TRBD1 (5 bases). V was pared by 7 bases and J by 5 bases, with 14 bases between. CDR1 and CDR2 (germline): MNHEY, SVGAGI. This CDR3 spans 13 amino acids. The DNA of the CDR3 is TGTGCCAGCACCTTCGGGGGGGAGTATGGCTACACCTTC. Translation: CASTFGGEYGYTF.

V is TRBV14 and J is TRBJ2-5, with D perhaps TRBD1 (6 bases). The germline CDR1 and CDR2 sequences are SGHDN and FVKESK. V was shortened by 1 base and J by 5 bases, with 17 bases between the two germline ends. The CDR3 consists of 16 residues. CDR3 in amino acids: CASSQGTGSVSETQYF. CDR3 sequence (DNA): TGTGCCAGCAGCCAAGGAACAGGGAGTGTAAGCGAGACCCAGTACTTC.

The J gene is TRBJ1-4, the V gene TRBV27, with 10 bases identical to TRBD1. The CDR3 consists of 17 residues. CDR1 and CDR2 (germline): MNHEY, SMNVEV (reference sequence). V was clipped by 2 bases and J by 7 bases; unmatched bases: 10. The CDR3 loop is CASSLGVGGQGIEKLFF. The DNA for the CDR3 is TGTGCCAGCAGTTTAGGCGTAGGGGGACAGGGGATTGAAAAACTGTTTTTT.